This TCR beta chain was profiled in a study of Tregs in tolerant kidney transplant recipients. Study-wide results and limits: Biological reproducibility was not directly addressed, but technical replication error appeared minimal. Tregs expanded with activated donor B cells seemed most donor-specific.

Measured with immunoSEQ multiplex PCR; TCRdb has only the in-frame clones, and not every one. The data show 16,000 or so clones, approximately 57% seen once. Points on this clone: What it binds is not known.

The CDR3 contains 15 residues. V gave up 0 bases and J gave up 5 bases, with 13 bases separating them. CDR1 and CDR2 (germline): SGHAT, FQNNGV. J is TRBJ2-5 and V is TRBV11-2; possible D gene TRBD2, 5 bases. The clonotype originates from a human donor in good health. The sequenced material came from Tregs from blood cultured with allogeneic cells. CDR3 nucleotides: TGTGCCAGCAGCTTAGACATGGGAGTAATGGAGACCCAGTACTTC. It codes for CASSLDMGVMETQYF.